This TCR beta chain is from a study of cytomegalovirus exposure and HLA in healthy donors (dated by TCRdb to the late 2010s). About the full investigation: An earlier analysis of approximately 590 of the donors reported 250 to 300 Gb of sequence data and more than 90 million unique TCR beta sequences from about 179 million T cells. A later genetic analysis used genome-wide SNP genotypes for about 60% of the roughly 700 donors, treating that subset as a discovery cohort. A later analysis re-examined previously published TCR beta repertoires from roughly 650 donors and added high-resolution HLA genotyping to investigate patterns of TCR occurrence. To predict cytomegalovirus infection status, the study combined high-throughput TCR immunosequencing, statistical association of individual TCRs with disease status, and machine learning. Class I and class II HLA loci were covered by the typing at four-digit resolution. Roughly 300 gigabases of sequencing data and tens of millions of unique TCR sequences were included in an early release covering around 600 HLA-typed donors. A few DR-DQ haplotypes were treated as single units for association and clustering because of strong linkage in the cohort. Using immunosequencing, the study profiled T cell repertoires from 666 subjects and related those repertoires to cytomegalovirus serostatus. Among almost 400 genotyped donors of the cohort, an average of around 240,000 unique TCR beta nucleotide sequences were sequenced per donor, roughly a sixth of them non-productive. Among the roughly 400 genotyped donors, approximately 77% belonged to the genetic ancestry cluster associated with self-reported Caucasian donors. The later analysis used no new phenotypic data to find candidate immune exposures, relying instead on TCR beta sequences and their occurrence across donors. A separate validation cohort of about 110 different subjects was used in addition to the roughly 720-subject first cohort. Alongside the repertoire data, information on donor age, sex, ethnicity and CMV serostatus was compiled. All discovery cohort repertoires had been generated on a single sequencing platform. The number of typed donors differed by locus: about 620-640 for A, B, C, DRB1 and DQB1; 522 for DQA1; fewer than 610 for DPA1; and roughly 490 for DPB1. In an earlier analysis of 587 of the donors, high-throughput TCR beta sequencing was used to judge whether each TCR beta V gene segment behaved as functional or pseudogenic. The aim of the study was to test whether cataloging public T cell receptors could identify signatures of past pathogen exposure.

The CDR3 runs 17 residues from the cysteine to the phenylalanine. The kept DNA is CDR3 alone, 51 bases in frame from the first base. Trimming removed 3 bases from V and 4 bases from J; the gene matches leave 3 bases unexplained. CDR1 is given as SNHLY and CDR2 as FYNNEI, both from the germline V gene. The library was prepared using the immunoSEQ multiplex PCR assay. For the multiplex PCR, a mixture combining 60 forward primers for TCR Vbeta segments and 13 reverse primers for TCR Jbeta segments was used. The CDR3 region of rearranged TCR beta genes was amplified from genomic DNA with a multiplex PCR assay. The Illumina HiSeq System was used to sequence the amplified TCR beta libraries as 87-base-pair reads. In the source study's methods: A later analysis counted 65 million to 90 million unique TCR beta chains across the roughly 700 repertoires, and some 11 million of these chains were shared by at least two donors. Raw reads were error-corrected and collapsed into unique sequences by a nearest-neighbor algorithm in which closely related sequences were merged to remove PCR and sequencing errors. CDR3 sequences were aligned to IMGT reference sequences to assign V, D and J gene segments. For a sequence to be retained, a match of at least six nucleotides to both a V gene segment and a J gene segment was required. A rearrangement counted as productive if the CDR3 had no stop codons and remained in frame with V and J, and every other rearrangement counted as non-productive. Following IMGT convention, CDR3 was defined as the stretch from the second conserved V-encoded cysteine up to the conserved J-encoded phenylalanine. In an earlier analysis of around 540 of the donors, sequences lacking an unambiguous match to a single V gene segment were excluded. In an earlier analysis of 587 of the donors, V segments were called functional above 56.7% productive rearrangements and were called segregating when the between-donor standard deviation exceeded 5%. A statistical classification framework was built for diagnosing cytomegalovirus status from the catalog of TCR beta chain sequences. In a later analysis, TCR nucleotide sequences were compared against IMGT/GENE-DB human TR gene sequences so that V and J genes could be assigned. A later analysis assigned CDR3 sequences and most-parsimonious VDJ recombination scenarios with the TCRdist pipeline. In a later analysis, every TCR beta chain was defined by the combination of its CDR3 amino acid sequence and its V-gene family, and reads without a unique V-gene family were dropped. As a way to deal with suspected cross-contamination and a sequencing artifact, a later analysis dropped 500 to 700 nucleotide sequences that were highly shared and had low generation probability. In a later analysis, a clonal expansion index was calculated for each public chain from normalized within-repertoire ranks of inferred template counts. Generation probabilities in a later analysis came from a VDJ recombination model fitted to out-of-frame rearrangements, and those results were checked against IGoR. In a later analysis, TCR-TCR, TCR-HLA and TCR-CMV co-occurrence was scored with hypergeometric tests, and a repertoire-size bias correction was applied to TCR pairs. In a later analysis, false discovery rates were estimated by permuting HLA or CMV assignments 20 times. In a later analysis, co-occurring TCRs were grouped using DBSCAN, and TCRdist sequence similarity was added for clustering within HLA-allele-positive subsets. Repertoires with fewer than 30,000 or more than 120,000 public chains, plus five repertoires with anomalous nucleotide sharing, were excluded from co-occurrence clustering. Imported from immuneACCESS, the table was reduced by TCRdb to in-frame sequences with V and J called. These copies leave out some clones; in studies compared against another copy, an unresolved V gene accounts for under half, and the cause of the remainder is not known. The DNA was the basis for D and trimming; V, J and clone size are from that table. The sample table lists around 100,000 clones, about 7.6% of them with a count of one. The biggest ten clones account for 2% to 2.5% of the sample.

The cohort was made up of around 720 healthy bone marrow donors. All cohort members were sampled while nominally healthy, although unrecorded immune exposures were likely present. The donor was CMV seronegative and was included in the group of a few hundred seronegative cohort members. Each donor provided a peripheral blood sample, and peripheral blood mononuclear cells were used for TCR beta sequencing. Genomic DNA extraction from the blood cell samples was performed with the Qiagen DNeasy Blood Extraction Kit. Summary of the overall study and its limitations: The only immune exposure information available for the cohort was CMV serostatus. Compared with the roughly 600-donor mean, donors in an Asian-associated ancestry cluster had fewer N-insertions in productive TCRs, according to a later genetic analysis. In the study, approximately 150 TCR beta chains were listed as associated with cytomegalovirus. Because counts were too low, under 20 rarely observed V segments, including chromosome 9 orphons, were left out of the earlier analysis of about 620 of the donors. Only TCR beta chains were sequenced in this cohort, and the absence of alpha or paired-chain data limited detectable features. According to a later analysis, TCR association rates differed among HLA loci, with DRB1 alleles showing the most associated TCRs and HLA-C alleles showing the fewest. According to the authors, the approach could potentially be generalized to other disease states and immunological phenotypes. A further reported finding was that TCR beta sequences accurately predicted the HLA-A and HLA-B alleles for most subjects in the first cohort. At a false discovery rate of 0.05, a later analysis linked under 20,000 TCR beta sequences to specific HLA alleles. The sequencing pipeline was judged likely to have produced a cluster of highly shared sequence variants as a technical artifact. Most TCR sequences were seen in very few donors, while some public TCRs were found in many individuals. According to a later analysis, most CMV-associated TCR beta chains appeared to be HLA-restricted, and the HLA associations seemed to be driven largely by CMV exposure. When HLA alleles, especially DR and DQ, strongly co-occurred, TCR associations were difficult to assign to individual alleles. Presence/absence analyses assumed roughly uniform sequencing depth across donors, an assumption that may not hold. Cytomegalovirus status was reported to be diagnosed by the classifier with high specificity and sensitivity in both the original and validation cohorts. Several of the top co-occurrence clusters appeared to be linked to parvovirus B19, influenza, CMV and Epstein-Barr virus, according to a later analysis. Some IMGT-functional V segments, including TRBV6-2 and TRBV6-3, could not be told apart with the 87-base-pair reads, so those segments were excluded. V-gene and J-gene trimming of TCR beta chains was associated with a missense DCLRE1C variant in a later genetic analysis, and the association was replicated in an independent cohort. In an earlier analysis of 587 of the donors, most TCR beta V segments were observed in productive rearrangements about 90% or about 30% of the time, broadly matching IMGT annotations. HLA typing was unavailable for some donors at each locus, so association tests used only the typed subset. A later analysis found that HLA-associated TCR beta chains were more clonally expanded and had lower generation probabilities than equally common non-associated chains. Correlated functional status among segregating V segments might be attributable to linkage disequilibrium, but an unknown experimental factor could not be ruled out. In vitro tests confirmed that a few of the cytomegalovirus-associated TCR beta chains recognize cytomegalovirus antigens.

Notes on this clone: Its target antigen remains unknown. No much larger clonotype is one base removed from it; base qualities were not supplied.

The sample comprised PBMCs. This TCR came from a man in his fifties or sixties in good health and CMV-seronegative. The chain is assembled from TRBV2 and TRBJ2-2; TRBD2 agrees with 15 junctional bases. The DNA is TGTGCCAGCAGTGAGCGGACTAGCGGGAGGGGCACCGGGGAGCTGTTTTTT. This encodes CASSERTSGRGTGELFF. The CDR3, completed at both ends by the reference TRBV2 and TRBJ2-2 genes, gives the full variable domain EPEVTQTPSHQVTQMGQEVILRCVPISNHLYFYWYRQILGQKVEFLVSFYNNEISEKSEIFDDQFSVERPDGSNFTLKIRSTKLEDSAMYFCASSERTSGRGTGELFFGEGSRLTVL.